The 16 T cell receptor beta chains listed next were all sequenced from one sample in a study of CD8+CD57+ T cells in acquired aplastic anemia. Genomic DNA was employed as the template in profiling TCR beta VDJ and CDR3. MiXCR was run by TCRdb on the reads, yielding one entry per CDR3 protein. The sample gives approximately 270,000 distinct CDR3 sequences, approximately 56% of which show up once; less than 9.5% is in the top ten. The sample was sorted CD4+, CD8+, or CD8+CD57+ T cells (not recorded which) from PBMCs. These receptors came from a human donor with severe aplastic anemia or a healthy control (not recorded which).

The chain uses TRBV7-9 and TRBJ1-6; TRBD1 might be the D (6 bases). CDR1 is SEHNR, CDR2 FQNEAQ, per germline (reference sequence). The CDR3 is 16 residues long. V dropped 4 bases and J dropped 0 bases, with 10 bases sitting between them. CDR3 bases: TGTGCCAGCAGCTGGGGGCCGAGCTCCTATAATTCACCCCTCCACTTT. It specifies CASSWGPSSYNSPLHF.

This clonotype has at least ten counts. The V and J genes are TRBV20-1 and TRBJ2-5, with 13 bases aligning to TRBD2. Germline V gives CDR1 DFQATT, CDR2 SNEGSKA (reference sequence). V shed 6 bases and J 5 bases; nucleotides not matched to a gene: 6. The CDR3 extends over 14 amino acids. CDR3 protein: CSAEGTSGAETQYF. CDR3 DNA sequence: TGCAGTGCGGAGGGGACTAGCGGGGCCGAGACCCAGTACTTC.

This chain connects TRBV30 to TRBJ1-4; D is ambiguous. Germline-derived CDR1 and CDR2 are GTSNPN and SVGIG (reference sequence). Trimming removed 2 bases from V and 8 bases from J, with 9 bases in between. The length of the CDR3 is 12 residues. CDR3 loop: CAWSSGGEKLFF. CDR3 bases: TGTGCCTGGAGTTCCGGCGGGGAAAAACTGTTTTTT.

The chain is built from TRBV24-1 and TRBJ1-5, with TRBD1 identical over 7 bases. Germline V gene sequence: CDR1 KGHDR, CDR2 SFDVKD. CDR3 length equals 17 residues. With 12 bases clipped from V and 1 base from J, the junction kept 17 bases outside the gene matches. In DNA, the CDR3 is TGTGCCTCCTACTCGGGGACAGACAGGACGAGCAATCAGCCCCAGCATTTT. The encoded protein is CASYSGTDRTSNQPQHF.

The V gene is TRBV7-8, the J gene TRBJ1-5; D is undetermined. The CDR3 loop spans 19 amino acids. The germline CDR1 and CDR2 sequences are SGHVS and FQNEAQ. V was shortened by 5 bases and J by 0 bases, with 23 bases between the two germline ends. The CDR3 nucleotides are TGTGCCAGCAGCCCGTATCTTCAGTCCCCCCCAGGTAGCAATCAGCCCCAGCATTTT. Its translation: CASSPYLQSPPGSNQPQHF.

The chain joins TRBV7-9 to TRBJ2-7; TRBD1 aligns across 9 bases. V shed 5 bases, J shed 6 bases, and the junction held 8 bases outside the gene matches. The CDR3 runs 14 residues. CDR1 and CDR2 (germline): SEHNR, FQNEAQ (reference sequence). For the CDR3, the DNA is TGTGCCAGCAGCGACCGGGACAGGGAACGCGAGCAGTACTTC. It specifies CASSDRDREREQYF.

This rearrangement joins TRBV7-4 to TRBJ1-3, with D perhaps matching TRBD1 (6 bases). With 3 bases removed from V and 4 bases from J, the gap between germline ends came to 13 bases. Germline V CDR1 and CDR2: SGHVT, SQSDAQ. CDR3 length: 15 residues. The CDR3, as DNA: TGTGCCAGCAGCTTTGGGGCGGGGGCCGGAAACACCATATATTTT. Translation gives CASSFGAGAGNTIYF.

The table lists this clonotype with many counts. This chain connects TRBV20-1 to TRBJ2-7; 7 positions match TRBD1. CDR1 DFQATT and CDR2 SNEGSKA come from the germline V gene (reference sequence). The junction had 12 bases not matched to a gene; V was cut back by 5 bases and J by 5 bases. There are 14 residues in the CDR3. CDR3 sequence reads: CSASRDSGRNEQYF. CDR3 sequence (DNA): TGCAGTGCTTCCCGGGACAGCGGCCGAAACGAGCAGTACTTC.

Concerning this clonotype itself: Given a much more abundant clone one base away, this may be a read error. The chain carries TRBV27 and TRBJ1-6, with 8 bases identical to TRBD1. The CDR3 runs 16 residues. Germline V gene data show CDR1 as MNHEY and CDR2 as SMNVEV (reference sequence). The trim removed 6 bases at V and 8 bases at J, leaving 12 bases unmatched. CDR3: CASSLHHAGGYSPLHF. In DNA form, the CDR3 reads TGTGCCAGCAGCTTACATCACGCAGGGGGCTATTCACCCCTCCACTTT.

A remark on this clonotype: Germline is not matched at one junction end, which may reflect a read error. The chain joins TRBV7-3 to TRBJ1-1, with D possibly matching TRBD1 (5 bases). Looked up from germline, CDR1 is SGHTA and CDR2 is FQGTGA. The CDR3 has 13 residues. DNA of the CDR3: TGTGCCAGCAGTGGGGACCCGAACGCTGAAGCTTTCTTT. It translates to CASSGDPNAEAFF.

Turning to this clonotype: A junction boundary mismatches the germline segment, possibly from a read error. The chain employs TRBV25-1 and TRBJ2-3, with D possibly being TRBD1 (6 bases). The germline V gene has CDR1 MGHDK and CDR2 SYGVNS. CDR3 size: 15 residues. Here the CDR3 reads CASSERQGPTDTQYF. CDR3 nucleotides: TGTGCTAGCAGTGAGCGGCAGGGGCCCACAGATACGCAGTATTTT.

With respect to this clonotype: Since a much larger clone is just one base distant, this may be a read error. The rearrangement joins TRBV5-1 to TRBJ2-1; 11 positions match TRBD2. The CDR3 is 19 amino acids. The germline V gene encodes CDR1 SGHRS and CDR2 YFSETQ. With V trimmed by 0 bases and J by 0 bases, 8 bases remained unmatched. The CDR3 DNA reads as TGCGCCAGCAGCTTGGTGAGGAGGGGACTAGCGGCCTCCTACAATGAGCAGTTCTTC. This gives the protein CASSLVRRGLAASYNEQFF. Drawing the rest from reference TRBV5-1 and TRBJ2-1, the complete variable domain is KAGVTQTPRYLIKTRGQQVTLSCSPISGHRSVSWYQQTPGQGLQFLFEYFSETQRNKGNFPGRFSGRQFSNSRSEMNVSTLELGDSALYLCASSLVRRGLAASYNEQFFGPGTRLTVL.

The V and J genes are TRBV6-5 and TRBJ2-7; 7 bases fit TRBD2. The junction had 3 bases not matched to a gene; V was cut back by 2 bases and J by 2 bases. CDR1 and CDR2 from the germline V gene are MNHEY and SVGAGI. The CDR3 runs 14 residues. The CDR3 spells CASSYGLEAYEQYF. The CDR3, as DNA: TGTGCCAGCAGTTACGGACTAGAAGCCTACGAGCAGTACTTC.

The V and J genes are TRBV5-1 and TRBJ1-1, with 8 bases that match TRBD1. The germline V gene has CDR1 SGHRS and CDR2 YFSETQ. Unmatched junction bases numbered 1, after V lost 3 bases and J lost 3 bases. The CDR3 is made up of 13 amino acids. The DNA for the CDR3 is TGCGCCAGCAGCTGGGGACAGGACACTGAAGCTTTCTTT. Translated: CASSWGQDTEAFF.

The CDR3, as DNA: TGCGCCAGCAGCCCGACAGGGAAGAGCTATGGCTACACCTTC. It is translated as CASSPTGKSYGYTF. This sequence joins TRBV5-1 and TRBJ1-2; 7 nucleotides line up with TRBD1. This CDR3 region has 14 residues. Germline CDR1 reads SGHRS; CDR2 reads YFSETQ. V dropped 4 bases and J dropped 4; count of bases not matched to a gene: 7.

The chain joins TRBV20-1 to TRBJ1-6; D not resolved. Looked up from germline, CDR1 is DFQATT and CDR2 is SNEGSKA (reference sequence). V gave up 6 bases and J gave up 10 bases, with 13 bases separating them. The CDR3 is 12 residues long. The CDR3 loop reads CSASLALSPLHF. CDR3 nucleotides: TGCAGTGCCAGCCTAGCCCTATCACCCCTCCACTTT.